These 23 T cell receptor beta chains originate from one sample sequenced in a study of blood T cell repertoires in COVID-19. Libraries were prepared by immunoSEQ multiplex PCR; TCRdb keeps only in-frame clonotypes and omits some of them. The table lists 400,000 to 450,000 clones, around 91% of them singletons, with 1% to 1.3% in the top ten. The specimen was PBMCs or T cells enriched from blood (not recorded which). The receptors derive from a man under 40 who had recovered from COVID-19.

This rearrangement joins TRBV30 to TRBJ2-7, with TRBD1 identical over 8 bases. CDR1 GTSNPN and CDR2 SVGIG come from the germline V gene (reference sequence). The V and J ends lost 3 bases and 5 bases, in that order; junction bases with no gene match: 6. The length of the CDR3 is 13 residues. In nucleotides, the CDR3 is TGTGCCTGGAGACCGCCAGGGGGCCACGAGCAGTACTTC. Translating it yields CAWRPPGGHEQYF.

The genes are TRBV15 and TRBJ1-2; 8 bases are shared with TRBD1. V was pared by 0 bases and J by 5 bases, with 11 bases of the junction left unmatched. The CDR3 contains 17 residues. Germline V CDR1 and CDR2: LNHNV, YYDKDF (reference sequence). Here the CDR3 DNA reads TGTGCCACCAGCAGAGATTTTTCAGGGGGCGGTATATATGGCTACACCTTC. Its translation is CATSRDFSGGGIYGYTF. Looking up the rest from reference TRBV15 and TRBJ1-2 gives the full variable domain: DAMVIQNPRYQVTQFGKPVTLSCSQTLNHNVMYWYQQKSSQAPKLLFHYYDKDFNNEADTPDNFQSRRPNTSFCFLDIRSPGLGDTAMYLCATSRDFSGGGIYGYTFGSGTRLTVV.

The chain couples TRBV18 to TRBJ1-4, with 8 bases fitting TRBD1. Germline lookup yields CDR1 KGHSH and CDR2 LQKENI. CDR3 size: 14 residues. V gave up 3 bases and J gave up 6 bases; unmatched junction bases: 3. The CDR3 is CASSPMDRDEKLFF. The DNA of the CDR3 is TGTGCCAGCTCACCTATGGACAGGGATGAAAAACTGTTTTTT.

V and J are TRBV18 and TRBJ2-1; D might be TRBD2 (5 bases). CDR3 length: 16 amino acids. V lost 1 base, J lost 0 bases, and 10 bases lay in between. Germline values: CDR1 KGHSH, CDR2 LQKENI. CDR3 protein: CASSPQASPSYNEQFF. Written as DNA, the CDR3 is TGTGCCAGCTCACCACAGGCTAGCCCCTCCTACAATGAGCAGTTCTTC.

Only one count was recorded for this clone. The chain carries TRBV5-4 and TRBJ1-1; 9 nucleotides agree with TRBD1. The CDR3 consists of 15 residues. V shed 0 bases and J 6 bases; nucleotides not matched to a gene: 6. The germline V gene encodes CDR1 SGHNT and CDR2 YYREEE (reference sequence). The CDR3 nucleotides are TGTGCCAGCAGCTTGGCGGACAGGGGAGGAGCTGAAGCTTTCTTT. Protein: CASSLADRGGAEAFF.

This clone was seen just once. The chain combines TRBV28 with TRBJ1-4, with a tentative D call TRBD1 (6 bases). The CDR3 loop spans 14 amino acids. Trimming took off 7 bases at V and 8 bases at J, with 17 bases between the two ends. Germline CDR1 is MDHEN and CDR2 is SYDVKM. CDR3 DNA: TGTGCCAGCAACACCGGGACAACGAGGGAAAAACTGTTTTTT. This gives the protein CASNTGTTREKLFF.

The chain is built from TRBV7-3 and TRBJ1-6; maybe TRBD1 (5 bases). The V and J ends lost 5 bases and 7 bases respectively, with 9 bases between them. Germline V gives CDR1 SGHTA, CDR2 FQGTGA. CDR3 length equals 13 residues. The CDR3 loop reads CASSPQENSPLHF. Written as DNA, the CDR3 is TGTGCCAGCAGCCCACAGGAGAATTCACCCCTCCACTTT.

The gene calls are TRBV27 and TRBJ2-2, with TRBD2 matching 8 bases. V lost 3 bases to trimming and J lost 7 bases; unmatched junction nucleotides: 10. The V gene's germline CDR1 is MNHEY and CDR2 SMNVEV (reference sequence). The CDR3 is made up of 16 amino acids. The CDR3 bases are TGTGCCAGCAGTTTCCTCGGGACTAGGGAGGTCGGGGAGCTGTTTTTT. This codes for CASSFLGTREVGELFF.

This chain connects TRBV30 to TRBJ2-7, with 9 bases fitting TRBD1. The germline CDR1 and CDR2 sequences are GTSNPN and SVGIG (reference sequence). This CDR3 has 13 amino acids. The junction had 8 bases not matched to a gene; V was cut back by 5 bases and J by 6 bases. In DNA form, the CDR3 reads TGTGCCTGGTTGGTCACAGGGGGCAGCGAGCAGTACTTC. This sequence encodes CAWLVTGGSEQYF.

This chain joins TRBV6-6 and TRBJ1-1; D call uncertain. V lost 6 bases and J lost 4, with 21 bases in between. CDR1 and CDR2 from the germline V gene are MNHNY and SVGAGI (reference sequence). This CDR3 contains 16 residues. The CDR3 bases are TGTGCCAGCAGCCCCGCTTTGGCGGGGAGTTTCACTGAAGCTTTCTTT. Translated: CASSPALAGSFTEAFF.

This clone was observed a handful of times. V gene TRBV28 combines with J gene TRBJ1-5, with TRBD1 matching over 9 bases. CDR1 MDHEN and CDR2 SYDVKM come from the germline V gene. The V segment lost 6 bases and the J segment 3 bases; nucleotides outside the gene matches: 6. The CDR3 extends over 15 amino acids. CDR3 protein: CASRQDRGTNQPQHF. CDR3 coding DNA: TGTGCCAGCAGACAGGACAGGGGTACCAATCAGCCCCAGCATTTT.

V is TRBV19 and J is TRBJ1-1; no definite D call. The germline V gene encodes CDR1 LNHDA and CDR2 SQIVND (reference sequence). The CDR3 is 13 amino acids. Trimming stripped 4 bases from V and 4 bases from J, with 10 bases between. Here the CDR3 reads CASSTGRSTEAFF. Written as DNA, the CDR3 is TGTGCCAGTAGTACGGGTCGTTCCACTGAAGCTTTCTTT.

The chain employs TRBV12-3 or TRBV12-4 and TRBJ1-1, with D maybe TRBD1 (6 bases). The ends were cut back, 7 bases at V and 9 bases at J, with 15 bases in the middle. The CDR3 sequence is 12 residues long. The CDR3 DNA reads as TGTGCCAGCACCCTGGGTGGGGGCCAAGCTTTCTTT. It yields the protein CASTLGGGQAFF.

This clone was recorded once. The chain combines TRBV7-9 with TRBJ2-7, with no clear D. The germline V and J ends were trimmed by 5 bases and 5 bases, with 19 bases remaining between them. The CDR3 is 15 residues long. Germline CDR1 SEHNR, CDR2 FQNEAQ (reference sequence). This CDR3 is CASSKLTPRGNEQYF. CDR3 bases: TGTGCCAGCAGCAAGCTAACGCCTAGAGGCAACGAGCAGTACTTC.

CDR3 region: CASSGAVSYEQYF. CDR3 in DNA: TGTGCCAGCAGCGGGGCAGTATCCTACGAGCAGTACTTC. This chain connects TRBV11-2 to TRBJ2-7; D might be TRBD1 (5 bases). Trimming removed 5 bases from V and 1 base from J, with 9 bases in between. The germline V gene encodes CDR1 SGHAT and CDR2 FQNNGV. This CDR3 is built from 13 residues.

The CDR3, as DNA: TGTGCCAGCAGTTATGGCAACACCATATATTTT. The encoded protein is CASSYGNTIYF. The chain recombines TRBV6-5 with TRBJ1-3; the D is unclear. The CDR3 is made up of 11 amino acids. Germline values: CDR1 MNHEY, CDR2 SVGAGI. V shed 3 bases and J shed 7 bases, with 4 bases lying between them.

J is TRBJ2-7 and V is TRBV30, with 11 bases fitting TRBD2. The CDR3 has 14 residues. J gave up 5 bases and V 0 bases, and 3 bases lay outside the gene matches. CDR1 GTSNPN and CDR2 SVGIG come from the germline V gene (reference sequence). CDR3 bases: TGTGCCTGGAGTGTCGGACTAGCGGGCCACGAGCAGTACTTC. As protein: CAWSVGLAGHEQYF. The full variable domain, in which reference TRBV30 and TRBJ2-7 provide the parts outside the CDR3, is SQTIHQWPATLVQPVGSPLSLECTVEGTSNPNLYWYRQAAGRGLQLLFYSVGIGQISSEVPQNLSASRPQDRQFILSSKKLLLSDSGFYLCAWSVGLAGHEQYFGPGTRLTVT.

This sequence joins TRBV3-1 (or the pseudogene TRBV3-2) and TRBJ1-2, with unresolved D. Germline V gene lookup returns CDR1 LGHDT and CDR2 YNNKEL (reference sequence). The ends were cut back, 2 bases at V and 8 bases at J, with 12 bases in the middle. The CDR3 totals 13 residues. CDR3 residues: CASSQQRGLGYTF. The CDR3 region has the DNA TGTGCCAGCAGCCAACAACGCGGACTCGGCTACACCTTC.

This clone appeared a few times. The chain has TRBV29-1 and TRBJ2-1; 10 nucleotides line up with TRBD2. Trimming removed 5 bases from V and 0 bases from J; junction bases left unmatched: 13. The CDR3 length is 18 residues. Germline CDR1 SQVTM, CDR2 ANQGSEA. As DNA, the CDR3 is TGCAGCGTTACTGGGGCTAGCGGGAGACAGAGCTCCTACAATGAGCAGTTCTTC. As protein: CSVTGASGRQSSYNEQFF.

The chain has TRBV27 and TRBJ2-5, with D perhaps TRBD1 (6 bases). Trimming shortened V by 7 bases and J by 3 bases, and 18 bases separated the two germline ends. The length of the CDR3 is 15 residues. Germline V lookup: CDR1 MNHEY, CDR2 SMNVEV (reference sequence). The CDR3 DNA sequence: TGTGCCAGCAAACCGACAGGCCCCGGAAAAGAGACCCAGTACTTC. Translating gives CASKPTGPGKETQYF.

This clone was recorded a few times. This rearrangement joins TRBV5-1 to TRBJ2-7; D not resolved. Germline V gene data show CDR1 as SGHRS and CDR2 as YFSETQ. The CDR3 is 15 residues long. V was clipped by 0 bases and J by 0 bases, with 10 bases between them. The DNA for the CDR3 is TGCGCCAGCAGCTTGGACCACTCCTACTCCTACGAGCAGTACTTC. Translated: CASSLDHSYSYEQYF.

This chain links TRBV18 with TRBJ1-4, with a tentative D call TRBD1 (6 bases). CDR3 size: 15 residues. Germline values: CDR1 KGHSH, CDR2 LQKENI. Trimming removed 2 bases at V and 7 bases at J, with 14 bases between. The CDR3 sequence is CASSPTDGGAEKLFF. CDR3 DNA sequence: TGTGCCAGCTCACCAACTGATGGGGGGGCTGAAAAACTGTTTTTT.

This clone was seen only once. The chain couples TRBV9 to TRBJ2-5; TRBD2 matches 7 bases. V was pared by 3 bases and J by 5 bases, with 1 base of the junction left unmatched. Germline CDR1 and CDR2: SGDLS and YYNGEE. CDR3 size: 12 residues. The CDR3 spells CASSGEGETQYF. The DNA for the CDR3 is TGTGCCAGCAGCGGGGAGGGGGAGACCCAGTACTTC.